Described below is a single T cell receptor beta chain sequence and its context. As handled by the study authors: Reference gene primer amplification gave estimated nucleated cell counts. Sequenced by immunoSEQ multiplex PCR; TCRdb stores in-frame clones only, minus some. For V, J and clone size, that table is used; D and trimming come from the DNA. In the table there are over 350,000 clones, roughly 88% of which are singletons. Assignments of participants to cohorts depended upon their own reported clinical history. The length of the CDR3 is 16 residues. Unmatched junction bases numbered 1, after V lost 2 bases and J lost 1 base. CDR1 and CDR2 (germline): SGHTA, FQGTGA. The data belong to a study of blood T cell repertoires in COVID-19. Study-level information: T cells, B-cell-depleted T cells, or PBMCs provided the cDNA or gDNA that served as material.

This receptor was identified in a woman aged 25 to 45 with acute COVID-19. The chain joins TRBV7-3 to TRBJ2-2, with 10 bases aligning to TRBD2. Sequencing input: PBMCs or T cells enriched from blood (not recorded which). CDR3 in DNA: TGTGCCAGCAGCTTACTAGCGGGGGTGAACACCGGGGAGCTGTTTTTT. Amino acids: CASSLLAGVNTGELFF.